The rows below give T cell receptor beta chains drawn from one sample of a study of blood T cells in healthy people across ages. TCRdb analysed the 5' RACE reads with MiXCR anew, one entry per CDR3 protein. The sample has 540,000 or so distinct CDR3 sequences; about 25% are singletons. This sample also belongs to another study, concerning T cells of mothers and their children.

What was sequenced was blood. These receptors were obtained from a boy aged 5-17 years in good health. Both conserved end residues are part of each CDR3. Each record gives: V gene, J gene, CDR3 protein.

v_call: TRBV29-1
j_call: TRBJ1-1
cdr3_aa: CSVVGGLTEAFF

v_call: TRBV19
j_call: TRBJ2-1
cdr3_aa: CASRRGLAVYNEQFF

v_call: TRBV7-9
j_call: TRBJ1-2
cdr3_aa: CASSFSRYPDGNGYTF

v_call: TRBV6-6
j_call: TRBJ1-5
cdr3_aa: CASSYLGFRGNQPQHF

v_call: TRBV7-2
j_call: -
cdr3_aa: CASSLGGTASSYEQYF

v_call: TRBV24-1
j_call: TRBJ2-1
cdr3_aa: CATSADRGALNEQFF

v_call: TRBV27
j_call: TRBJ2-2
cdr3_aa: CASSPDSLLWNTGELFF

v_call: TRBV6-6
j_call: TRBJ2-5
cdr3_aa: CASRTGLGQETQYF

v_call: TRBV6-6
j_call: TRBJ1-1
cdr3_aa: CASRAPGQGVEAFF

v_call: TRBV14
j_call: TRBJ2-7
cdr3_aa: CASSPRTGQPTYEQYF

v_call: TRBV6-5
j_call: TRBJ2-7
cdr3_aa: CASSYRLEQYF

v_call: TRBV7-2
j_call: TRBJ2-3
cdr3_aa: CASSSSGIGTDTQYF

v_call: TRBV7-2
j_call: TRBJ2-5
cdr3_aa: CASSLPLTGKYQETQYF

v_call: TRBV5-5
j_call: TRBJ2-3
cdr3_aa: CASSPGTSGALDTQYF

v_call: TRBV2
j_call: TRBJ2-5
cdr3_aa: CASRDARDSYGQYF

v_call: TRBV7-9
j_call: TRBJ2-7
cdr3_aa: CASSKTGMYEQYF

v_call: TRBV5-1
j_call: TRBJ1-1
cdr3_aa: CASSQIGGTEAFF

v_call: TRBV7-2
j_call: TRBJ1-1
cdr3_aa: CASSFSGVNTEAFF

v_call: TRBV4-3
j_call: TRBJ2-2
cdr3_aa: CASSQDVGGGSYTGELFF

v_call: TRBV19
j_call: TRBJ2-1
cdr3_aa: CASSNGLRVHEQFF

v_call: TRBV28
j_call: TRBJ2-1
cdr3_aa: CASRVSLGSQFF

v_call: TRBV19
j_call: TRBJ1-5
cdr3_aa: CAGGQGAFQPQHF

v_call: TRBV4-3
j_call: TRBJ2-2
cdr3_aa: CASRPTGGAIGELFF

v_call: TRBV27
j_call: TRBJ2-7
cdr3_aa: CASRQLDRVRDEQYF

v_call: TRBV20-1
j_call: TRBJ2-1
cdr3_aa: CSAPTSGSSYNEQFF

v_call: TRBV14
j_call: TRBJ2-7
cdr3_aa: CASSQDQGREQYF

v_call: TRBV9
j_call: TRBJ2-5
cdr3_aa: CASSAPTSGRWETQYF

v_call: TRBV14
j_call: TRBJ2-3
cdr3_aa: CASSQEGSTDTQYF

v_call: TRBV11-3
j_call: TRBJ2-3
cdr3_aa: CASSLDSGTGVLATDTQYF

v_call: TRBV5-6
j_call: TRBJ2-1
cdr3_aa: CASRYRGSSYNEQFF

v_call: TRBV20-1
j_call: TRBJ1-6
cdr3_aa: CSAAEGQGNSPLHF